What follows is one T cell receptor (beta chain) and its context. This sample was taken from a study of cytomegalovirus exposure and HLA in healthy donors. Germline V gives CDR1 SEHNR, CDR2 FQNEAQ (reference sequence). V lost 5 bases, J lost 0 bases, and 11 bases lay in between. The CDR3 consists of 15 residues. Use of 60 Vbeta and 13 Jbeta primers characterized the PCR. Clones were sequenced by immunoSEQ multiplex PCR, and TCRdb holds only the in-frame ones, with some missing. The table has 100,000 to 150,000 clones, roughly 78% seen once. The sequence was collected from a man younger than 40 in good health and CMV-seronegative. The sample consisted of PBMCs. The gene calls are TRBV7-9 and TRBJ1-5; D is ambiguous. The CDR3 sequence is CASSRGPDSNQPQHF. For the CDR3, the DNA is TGTGCCAGCAGCCGCGGGCCCGATAGCAATCAGCCCCAGCATTTT.